This T cell receptor (beta chain) was identified in a study of cytomegalovirus exposure and HLA in healthy donors. Study-level results: Donor immune exposure was known only as CMV serostatus. In a later analysis, across HLA loci, associated TCR counts were highest for DRB1, lowest for HLA-C. The authors confirmed in vitro that three CMV-associated chains were specific for CMV antigens. The HLA-A and HLA-B alleles of most subjects were reportedly predicted accurately from TCR beta sequences.

The PCR made use of 60 Vbeta and 13 Jbeta primers. The method was immunoSEQ multiplex PCR; TCRdb's version includes in-frame clones alone and lacks a portion of them. The table includes more than 95,000 clones, around 80% detected once. Germline assignment: CDR1 SEHNR and CDR2 FQNEAQ (reference sequence). V lost 5 bases, J lost 6 bases, and 17 bases lay in between. The CDR3 totals 14 residues. As regards this clone: What it binds is not known.

The specimen sequenced was PBMCs. The receptor's source is a woman in her late teens or twenties in good health and CMV-seropositive. The chain uses TRBV7-9 and TRBJ2-7, with D possibly TRBD2 on 5 matching bases. The DNA for the CDR3 is TGTGCCAGCAGCCCAGCCGGGGATGTTTCCGAGCAGTACTTC. As protein: CASSPAGDVSEQYF.